Below, one TCR beta chain is given with its context. This sample was taken from a study of PD-1 blockade in classical Hodgkin lymphoma. The germline gives CDR1 SGHAT, CDR2 FQDESV (reference sequence). The CDR3 has 13 residues. Trimming cost V 2 bases and J 1 base, with 4 bases left between them. After autologous stem cell transplantation all patients relapsed, and prior brentuximab vedotin exposure differed between cohorts. Patients' outcomes at their best amounted to complete response, partial response or progressive disease. Generated by immunoSEQ multiplex PCR, the TCRdb table keeps only in-frame clones and is missing some. The repertoire holds about 22,000 clones, 60% to 85% seen once, with nearly 8% in the top ten.

V is TRBV11-1 and J is TRBJ2-3; D gene unclear. This receptor was taken from a human donor with classical Hodgkin lymphoma. The starting material was peripheral blood mononuclear cells (PBMCs), obtained before the second cycle of nivolumab. CDR3 nucleotide sequence: TGTGCCAGCAGCTTACTACGCACAGATACGCAGTATTTT. It is translated as CASSLLRTDTQYF.